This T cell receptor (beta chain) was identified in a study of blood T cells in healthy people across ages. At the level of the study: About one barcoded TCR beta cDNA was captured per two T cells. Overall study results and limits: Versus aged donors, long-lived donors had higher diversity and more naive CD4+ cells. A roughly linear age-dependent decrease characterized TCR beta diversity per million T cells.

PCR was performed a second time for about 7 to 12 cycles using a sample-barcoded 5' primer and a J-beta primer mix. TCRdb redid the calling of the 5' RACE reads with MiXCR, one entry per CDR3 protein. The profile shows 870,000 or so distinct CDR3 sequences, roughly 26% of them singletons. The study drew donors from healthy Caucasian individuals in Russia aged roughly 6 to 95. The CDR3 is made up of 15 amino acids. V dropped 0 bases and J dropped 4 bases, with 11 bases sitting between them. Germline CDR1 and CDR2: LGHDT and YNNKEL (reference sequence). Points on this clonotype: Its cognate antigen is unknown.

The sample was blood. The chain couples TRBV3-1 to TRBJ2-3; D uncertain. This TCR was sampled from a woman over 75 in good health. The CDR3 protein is CASSQEGGFADTQYF. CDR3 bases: TGTGCCAGCAGCCAAGAGGGTGGGTTCGCAGATACGCAGTATTTT.